The clone carrying this T cell receptor (beta chain) is categorized as large. What it recognizes is unknown. This entry is derived from a study of chemoradiotherapy in HPV16-positive cancers. Findings and caveats of the study: During treatment, candidate HPV-specific clones and E7-related motifs expanded in tumor. Better recurrence-free survival went with HPV-responsive T-cell expansion in HPV16-positive patients.

Trimming took 2 bases from V and 7 from J, leaving 11 bases between them. Germline CDR1 and CDR2: SGHDN and FVKESK. The CDR3 is 13 residues long. The protocol was immunoSEQ multiplex PCR, while the TCRdb copy is restricted to in-frame clones and leaves out a portion. The sample has 6,000 to 9,500 clones, around four fifths seen once; the top ten hold roughly 6.7%. The clonotype was recovered from a human donor with HPV-associated anogenital cancer. Sequences were derived from tumor tissue, sampled from a patient who underwent chemoradiotherapy. This sequence joins TRBV14 and TRBJ1-2; D remains unclear. The CDR3 coding sequence is TGTGCCAGCAGCCAATCCCGGAAGGGTGGCTACACCTTC. Its protein is CASSQSRKGGYTF.